A single sample gave rise to the 13 T cell receptor beta chains below, sequenced in a study of tumor and adjacent non-tumor tissue in lung cancer. The library came from three nested PCR rounds adapted from ARM-PCR protocols. TCRdb redid the calling of the multiplex PCR reads with MiXCR, one entry per CDR3 protein. The table records some 200,000 distinct CDR3 sequences, 60% to 85% of them present only once. RNA was extracted from bulk tissue without any cell sorting. Sequences were obtained from lung tumor tissue. The receptors here all came from a man aged 60-69 years with non-small cell lung cancer.

The V and J genes are TRBV29-1 and TRBJ1-2; D gene uncertain. Trimming left V 4 bases short and J 7 bases short, with 13 bases between. This CDR3 comprises 12 residues. Germline CDR1 reads SQVTM; CDR2 reads ANQGSEA. The CDR3 region has the DNA TGCAGCGTTGTGGGGATCAGCTTTGGCTACACCTTC. Translated: CSVVGISFGYTF.

J is TRBJ2-1 and V is TRBV28, with 10 nucleotides matching TRBD2. CDR1 is MDHEN, CDR2 SYDVKM, per germline. V was clipped by 7 bases and J by 9 bases; unmatched bases: 9. The CDR3 spans 14 residues. This CDR3 is CASMYSGGTREQFF. The CDR3 nucleotides read TGTGCCAGCATGTATAGCGGGGGGACTCGTGAGCAGTTCTTC.

A word on this clonotype: The germline gene is not matched at one end of the junction; a read error may be the cause. The rearrangement uses TRBV28 and TRBJ2-3, with 9 nucleotides matching TRBD1. This CDR3 has 16 amino acids. Germline CDR1 MDHEN, CDR2 SYDVKM. The CDR3 loop is CANSKGQGRSTDTQYF. The CDR3 DNA is TGTGCCAACAGTAAAGGACAGGGGCGGAGCACAGATACGCAGTATTTT.

On this clonotype: One junction end disagrees with the germline gene, perhaps due to a read error. The gene calls are TRBV12-3 or TRBV12-4 and TRBJ2-3; D is possibly TRBD1 or TRBD2 (6 bases each). This CDR3 is 14 amino acids long. The CDR3 is CASSLGGFLDMQYF. CDR3 bases: TGTGCCAGCAGTTTGGGGGGCTTCCTAGATATGCAGTATTTT.

As to this clonotype: A much larger clonotype is one base distant, so this may be a read error. The V and J genes are TRBV12-3 or TRBV12-4 and TRBJ2-1, with 10 bases fitting TRBD2. This CDR3 is built from 11 residues. Unmatched junction bases numbered 3, after V lost 7 bases and J lost 12 bases. The CDR3 sequence is CASNRLAGQFF. CDR3 DNA: TGTGCCAGCAATCGACTAGCGGGGCAGTTCTTC.

The gene calls are TRBV29-1 and TRBJ1-1, with D perhaps matching TRBD1 (6 bases). Trimming left V 7 bases short and J 9 bases short, with 18 bases between. Germline V gives CDR1 SQVTM, CDR2 ANQGSEA. CDR3 length equals 12 residues. CDR3: CSDLGGAGKAFF. The CDR3 coding sequence is TGCAGCGACTTAGGGGGTGCAGGGAAAGCTTTCTTT.

This clonotype was counted a few times. The CDR3 region has the DNA TGTGCCTGGCAAAGACAGGCGACTAACTATGGCTACACCTTC. This sequence encodes CAWQRQATNYGYTF. The V and J genes are TRBV30 and TRBJ1-2; the D gene is possibly TRBD1 (6 bases). CDR3 length: 14 amino acids. V was pared by 5 bases and J by 0 bases, with 13 bases between. CDR1 and CDR2 from the germline V gene are GTSNPN and SVGIG (reference sequence). Combining the CDR3 with reference TRBV30 and TRBJ1-2 gives the whole variable domain SQTIHQWPATLVQPVGSPLSLECTVEGTSNPNLYWYRQAAGRGLQLLFYSVGIGQISSEVPQNLSASRPQDRQFILSSKKLLLSDSGFYLCAWQRQATNYGYTFGSGTRLTVV.

A note on this clonotype: Sequence at one end of the junction differs from germline and may be a read error. The chain combines TRBV6-2 or TRBV6-3 with TRBJ2-1; the D gene is possibly TRBD2 (6 bases). Germline V gene lookup returns CDR1 MNHEY and CDR2 SVGEGT. The CDR3 totals 15 residues. The CDR3 region has the DNA TGTGCCATCACCGGGACTCCTGGTAACCGGAATGAGCAGTCCTTC. It yields the protein CAITGTPGNRNEQSF.

With respect to this clonotype: Just one base apart from a much larger clone, this may be a read error. The chain couples TRBV12-3 or TRBV12-4 to TRBJ2-1; D gene unclear. The CDR3 length is 13 residues. The CDR3 here is CASSYTPDNELFF. For the CDR3, the DNA is TGTGCCAGCAGTTATACCCCCGACAATGAGCTGTTCTTC.

Worth noting for this clonotype: The CDR3 ends on some other residue instead of the conserved phenylalanine or tryptophan, so this is likely a read error. The chain is built from TRBV4-3 and TRBJ1-1, with D possibly being TRBD1 (6 bases). The CDR3 loop spans 12 amino acids. Germline V gives CDR1 LGHNA, CDR2 YSLEER. DNA of the CDR3: TGCGCCAGCAGGCAAGGTCAGGGGCGAGCTTTCTTG. It encodes CASRQGQGRAFL.

This clonotype was seen at least ten times. V gene TRBV5-5 combines with J gene TRBJ1-1, with TRBD1 matching over 7 bases. The CDR3 has 13 residues. V dropped 1 base and J dropped 4; count of bases not matched to a gene: 1. CDR1 SGHKS and CDR2 YYEKEE come from the germline V gene (reference sequence). The CDR3 sequence is CASSLYRGTEAFF. As DNA, the CDR3 is TGTGCCAGCAGCTTGTACAGGGGCACTGAAGCTTTCTTT.

This clonotype turned up a few times. The J gene is TRBJ2-1, the V gene TRBV7-9; the D call may be TRBD1 or TRBD2 (5 bases each). Per germline, CDR1 SEHNR and CDR2 FQNEAQ (reference sequence). V was cut by 8 bases and J by 8 bases, with 13 bases left in between. The CDR3 totals 12 residues. The CDR3 reads CASSWGTDEQFF. The CDR3 DNA sequence: TGTGCCAGCTCGTGGGGGACCGATGAGCAGTTCTTC.

Details on this clonotype: It may be a read error: a sequence one base away is much more abundant. The gene calls are TRBV4-1 and TRBJ2-7; 7 positions match TRBD2. The CDR3 length is 15 residues. V lost 2 bases to trimming and J lost 6 bases; unmatched junction nucleotides: 10. Germline V CDR1 and CDR2: MGHRA, YSYEKL. DNA of the CDR3: TGCGCCAGCAGCCAAAGGCTGGGAGGGAGCTGCGAGCAGTACTTC. It is translated as CASSQRLGGSCEQYF.